Shown below are 32 T cell receptor beta chains from a single sample sequenced in a study of blood T cell repertoires in COVID-19. Sequenced by immunoSEQ multiplex PCR; TCRdb stores in-frame clones only, minus some. The sample contains approximately 99,000 clones, approximately 80% of which appear only once. The sequencing input was peripheral blood. Receptors were obtained from a woman between 70 and 85 years old with acute or convalescent COVID-19.

The chain recombines TRBV3-1 (or the pseudogene TRBV3-2) with TRBJ2-3; weak D call: TRBD1 (5 bases). Germline lookup yields CDR1 LGHDT and CDR2 YNNKEL (reference sequence). The CDR3 runs 14 residues. The ends were cut back, 4 bases at V and 5 bases at J, with 13 bases in the middle. Here the CDR3 reads CASSPPGLIDTQYF. CDR3 nucleotides: TGTGCCAGCAGCCCCCCAGGGTTGATAGATACGCAGTATTTT.

V usage is TRBV13 and J usage is TRBJ2-7; D may be TRBD1 (6 bases). This CDR3 has 13 residues. CDR1 and CDR2 from the germline V gene are PRHDT and FYEKMQ (reference sequence). V lost 3 bases, J lost 2 bases, and 8 bases lay in between. CDR3 residues: CASSLQGTYEQYF. Here the CDR3 DNA reads TGTGCCAGCAGCTTGCAGGGGACCTACGAGCAGTACTTC.

The chain employs TRBV6-5 and TRBJ1-5; 8 positions agree with TRBD1. V lost 6 bases and J lost 9; bases outside the gene matches: 10. The germline gives CDR1 MNHEY, CDR2 SVGAGI. The CDR3 spans 14 residues. Written as DNA, the CDR3 is TGTGCCAGCAGCCAAGACAGGGGCCAGGGGCCCCAGCATTTT. This gives the protein CASSQDRGQGPQHF.

This chain links TRBV5-1 with TRBJ1-2, with D unclear. CDR1 and CDR2 (germline): SGHRS, YFSETQ. Trimming stripped 3 bases from V and 6 bases from J, with 15 bases between. The CDR3 length is 14 residues. The chain's CDR3 is CASSSLGGMDGYTF. The CDR3 region has the DNA TGCGCCAGCAGCTCCCTGGGAGGGATGGATGGCTACACCTTC.

The chain carries TRBV9 and TRBJ1-4, with D unresolved. This CDR3 has 14 amino acids. Germline V gene data show CDR1 as SGDLS and CDR2 as YYNGEE. V was cut by 0 bases and J by 10 bases, with 13 bases left in between. The CDR3 DNA reads as TGTGCCAGCAGCGTAGATGGGGAGTTCGGAAAACTGTTTTTT. It translates to CASSVDGEFGKLFF.

The chain combines TRBV6-5 with TRBJ2-3, with 9 bases lining up with TRBD2. From germline, CDR1 is MNHEY and CDR2 SVGAGI. The CDR3 consists of 14 residues. The J segment lost 2 bases and the V segment lost 8 bases, leaving 5 bases of the junction unmatched. This chain's CDR3 is CASVAGADTDTQYF. CDR3 in DNA: TGTGCCAGCGTAGCGGGGGCCGACACAGATACGCAGTATTTT.

This clone was detected only a few times. V gene TRBV6-2 or TRBV6-3 combines with J gene TRBJ1-2, with D uncertain. The CDR3 is 16 amino acids. V dropped 4 bases and J dropped 0 bases, with 15 bases sitting between them. Germline assignment: CDR1 MNHEY and CDR2 SVGEGT. The CDR3 nucleotides read TGTGCCAGCAGTTCCGAGGGCCAGCGAGCTAACTATGGCTACACCTTC. Its protein is CASSSEGQRANYGYTF.

The rearrangement links TRBV9 to TRBJ2-3, with 7 nucleotides matching TRBD1. V trimming: 2 bases; J trimming: 0 bases; junction bases outside the gene matches: 9. The CDR3 runs 17 residues. Germline CDR1 reads SGDLS; CDR2 reads YYNGEE. This CDR3 is CASSVGQAVTSTDTQYF. As DNA, the CDR3 is TGTGCCAGCAGCGTCGGACAGGCAGTGACTAGCACAGATACGCAGTATTTT.

This clone was counted once. This chain uses TRBV5-4 with TRBJ2-3, with 7 bases matching TRBD1. Germline-derived CDR1 and CDR2 are SGHNT and YYREEE (reference sequence). The CDR3 totals 18 residues. With V trimmed by 4 bases and J by 5 bases, 19 bases remained unmatched. In DNA, the CDR3 is TGTGCCAGCAGCCCTGGGGTCAAACAGGGGAGAGGGGAAGATACGCAGTATTTT. This codes for CASSPGVKQGRGEDTQYF.

CDR3 sequence (DNA): TGTGCCTGGGCACAACCTTTCAACTATGGCTACACCTTC. Protein: CAWAQPFNYGYTF. The chain recombines TRBV30 with TRBJ1-2; D not resolved. The CDR3 extends over 13 amino acids. The germline CDR1 and CDR2 sequences are GTSNPN and SVGIG (reference sequence). Trimming pared 5 bases from V and 2 bases from J, leaving 12 bases between.

This chain uses TRBV5-6 with TRBJ2-7; TRBD1 matches at 7 bases. Germline lookup yields CDR1 SGHDT and CDR2 YYEEEE. The CDR3 runs 13 residues. The ends lost 5 bases at V and 7 bases at J; junction bases unmatched: 9. The CDR3 DNA follows: TGTGCCAGCAGTTTTGGCAGGGGGAATGAGCAGTACTTC. Its protein is CASSFGRGNEQYF.

This chain uses TRBV5-1 with TRBJ1-2; 7 bases fit TRBD1. Germline CDR1 reads SGHRS; CDR2 reads YFSETQ. V trimming: 0 bases; J trimming: 8 bases; junction bases outside the gene matches: 10. The CDR3 spans 15 residues. CDR3: CASSLDTGQPRGYTF. The CDR3 region has the DNA TGCGCCAGCAGCTTGGACACGGGACAGCCTAGAGGCTACACCTTC.

CDR3: CASSQDSGGVRTDTQYF. The CDR3 DNA reads TGCGCCAGCAGCCAAGATTCGGGAGGGGTCCGCACAGATACGCAGTATTTT. This chain connects TRBV4-1 to TRBJ2-3; 8 positions match TRBD2. V was pared by 0 bases and J by 1 base, with 6 bases of the junction left unmatched. The CDR3 has 17 residues. Germline loops: CDR1 MGHRA, CDR2 YSYEKL.

The chain is built from TRBV12-3 or TRBV12-4 and TRBJ1-5; tentative D call: TRBD1 (5 bases). Trimming removed 5 bases at V and 7 bases at J, with 12 bases between. This CDR3 region has 13 residues. Here the CDR3 DNA reads TGTGCCAGCAGTCCTCAGGGTAAGCAGCCCCAGCATTTT. Amino acid sequence: CASSPQGKQPQHF.

CDR3 DNA: TGTGCCAGCAGCTTAGACAGGGAAAACTATGGCTACACCTTC. Its translation: CASSLDRENYGYTF. The J gene is TRBJ1-2, the V gene TRBV7-9; D possibly corresponds to TRBD1 (6 bases). Between the trimmed V and J ends, which lost 1 base and 2 bases, there was a span of 8 bases. Germline assignment: CDR1 SEHNR and CDR2 FQNEAQ (reference sequence). The CDR3 runs 14 residues.

J is TRBJ2-1 and V is TRBV15, with TRBD2 identical over 8 bases. Germline values: CDR1 LNHNV, CDR2 YYDKDF (reference sequence). The CDR3 totals 15 residues. Trimming removed 4 bases from V and 9 bases from J; junction bases left unmatched: 11. CDR3 sequence (DNA): TGTGCCACCAGCACTCCCCGACTAGCGACGGGTGAGCAGTTCTTC. This translates into CATSTPRLATGEQFF. The full variable domain, with the rest looked up from reference TRBV15 and TRBJ2-1, is DAMVIQNPRYQVTQFGKPVTLSCSQTLNHNVMYWYQQKSSQAPKLLFHYYDKDFNNEADTPDNFQSRRPNTSFCFLDIRSPGLGDTAMYLCATSTPRLATGEQFFGPGTRLTVL.

The V and J genes are TRBV2 and TRBJ2-2; 9 nucleotides line up with TRBD1. Per the germline V gene, CDR1 is SNHLY and CDR2 is FYNNEI. The CDR3 has 13 residues. Germline trimming cut 5 bases from V and 6 bases from J; bases unmatched to any gene: 1. The CDR3 bases are TGTGCCAGCAGTAGACAGGGGGCCGGGGAGCTGTTTTTT. Translation: CASSRQGAGELFF.

The chain links TRBV5-1 to TRBJ2-5; D might be TRBD2 (5 bases). This CDR3 region has 15 residues. V was pared by 4 bases and J by 2 bases, with 15 bases between. Germline CDR1 and CDR2: SGHRS and YFSETQ. The CDR3 DNA sequence: TGCGCCAGCAGCCCCGGGGTCGGCAGTCAAGAGACCCAGTACTTC. The encoded protein is CASSPGVGSQETQYF.

The chain recombines TRBV27 with TRBJ1-1; maybe TRBD1 (5 bases). The V gene's germline CDR1 is MNHEY and CDR2 SMNVEV (reference sequence). V was clipped by 2 bases and J by 5 bases, with 21 bases between them. The CDR3 length is 17 residues. This chain's CDR3 is CASSLLAVYLGGTEAFF. The CDR3 region has the DNA TGTGCCAGCAGTTTACTTGCGGTCTACTTGGGGGGGACTGAAGCTTTCTTT.

The V and J genes are TRBV28 and TRBJ2-7, with 10 bases fitting TRBD2. CDR3 length equals 15 residues. Germline lookup yields CDR1 MDHEN and CDR2 SYDVKM. V was pared by 5 bases and J by 2 bases, with 6 bases of the junction left unmatched. DNA for the CDR3: TGTGCCAGCAGTGCTAGCGGGAGTGGTACCTACGAGCAGTACTTC. This gives the protein CASSASGSGTYEQYF. Based on the CDR3 plus reference TRBV28 and TRBJ2-7, the full variable domain is DVKVTQSSRYLVKRTGEKVFLECVQDMDHENMFWYRQDPGLGLRLIYFSYDVKMKEKGDIPEGYSVSREKKERFSLILESASTNQTSMYLCASSASGSGTYEQYFGPGTRLTVT.

This clone showed up just once. The rearrangement joins TRBV27 to TRBJ2-3, with 11 bases that match TRBD2. The CDR3 has 14 amino acids. The trim removed 5 bases at V and 5 bases at J, leaving 3 bases unmatched. Germline V gives CDR1 MNHEY, CDR2 SMNVEV (reference sequence). CDR3: CASSVGTSGDTQYF. The DNA of the CDR3 is TGTGCCAGCAGTGTCGGGACTAGCGGAGATACGCAGTATTTT.

V gene TRBV4-1 combines with J gene TRBJ2-7; 9 positions match TRBD1. Per the germline V gene, CDR1 is MGHRA and CDR2 is YSYEKL. The V and J ends lost 3 bases and 6 bases, in that order; junction bases with no gene match: 12. The CDR3 is 16 amino acids. CDR3 amino acids: CASSHLQGAGLGEQYF. The DNA of the CDR3 is TGCGCCAGCAGCCACCTACAGGGGGCCGGTCTGGGCGAGCAGTACTTC.

V and J are TRBV28 and TRBJ2-5; TRBD1 aligns across 9 bases. Germline V gene sequence: CDR1 MDHEN, CDR2 SYDVKM. V lost 6 bases and J lost 4; bases outside the gene matches: 9. This CDR3 comprises 15 residues. The CDR3 nucleotides are TGTGCCAGCAGAGCGGGACAGGGCGGTGGAGAGACCCAGTACTTC. Protein: CASRAGQGGGETQYF.

This rearrangement joins TRBV10-1 to TRBJ2-1; 13 bases fit TRBD2. V shed 6 bases, J shed 7 bases, and the junction held 6 bases outside the gene matches. In germline, CDR1 is WNHNN, CDR2 SYGVQD (reference sequence). The CDR3 is 15 amino acids. CDR3 sequence: CASRAGLAGVNEQFF. As DNA, the CDR3 is TGCGCCAGCAGGGCCGGACTAGCGGGAGTGAATGAGCAGTTCTTC.

V and J are TRBV5-6 and TRBJ2-3, with 10 bases aligning to TRBD2. J was trimmed by 4 bases and V by 6 bases; bases with no gene match: 5. This CDR3 region has 14 residues. The germline gives CDR1 SGHDT, CDR2 YYEEEE. The CDR3 here is CASKGTSVSDTQYF. Here the CDR3 DNA reads TGTGCCAGCAAAGGGACTAGCGTTTCAGATACGCAGTATTTT.

The V and J genes are TRBV5-1 and TRBJ2-5, with 7 bases lining up with TRBD2. Germline assignment: CDR1 SGHRS and CDR2 YFSETQ. This CDR3 has 13 amino acids. Trimming removed 4 bases from V and 4 bases from J; junction bases left unmatched: 4. The CDR3 DNA is TGCGCCAGCAGCCCGACTAGCTCAGAGACCCAGTACTTC. Amino acids: CASSPTSSETQYF.

The rearrangement uses TRBV4-1 and TRBJ1-6; 9 nucleotides line up with TRBD1. The germline gives CDR1 MGHRA, CDR2 YSYEKL. The V segment lost 3 bases and the J segment 7 bases; nucleotides outside the gene matches: 4. CDR3 size: 15 residues. For the CDR3, the DNA is TGCGCCAGCAGCCAGAGGACAGGGGAAAATTCACCCCTCCACTTT. Translation gives CASSQRTGENSPLHF.

The CDR3 region has the DNA TGTGCCAGCAGCCAAGTTCCTGGCGGGATGAACACTGAAGCTTTCTTT. Protein sequence: CASSQVPGGMNTEAFF. The rearrangement links TRBV14 to TRBJ1-1; D gene ambiguous. The germline V gene has CDR1 SGHDN and CDR2 FVKESK. The CDR3 extends over 16 amino acids. The V end was cut by 1 base, the J end by 0 bases, with 12 bases between.

The CDR3 loop is CASWDRRDQPQHF. The CDR3 DNA sequence: TGTGCCAGTTGGGACAGGCGAGACCAGCCCCAGCATTTT. This chain links TRBV19 with TRBJ1-5, with TRBD1 identical over 8 bases. The CDR3 is 13 residues long. V trimming: 8 bases; J trimming: 7 bases; junction bases outside the gene matches: 7. CDR1 and CDR2 (germline): LNHDA, SQIVND (reference sequence).

The chain recombines TRBV6-5 with TRBJ2-7, with 7 bases matching TRBD2. Germline loops: CDR1 MNHEY, CDR2 SVGAGI. The CDR3 is made up of 13 amino acids. V dropped 6 bases and J dropped 3; count of bases not matched to a gene: 5. The CDR3 reads CASRPGLLYEQYF. CDR3 coding DNA: TGTGCCAGCAGACCGGGACTACTCTACGAGCAGTACTTC.

This chain joins TRBV6-6 and TRBJ1-6; 7 bases fit TRBD1. The CDR3 consists of 16 residues. CDR1 and CDR2 from the germline V gene are MNHNY and SVGAGI (reference sequence). Germline trimming cut 5 bases from V and 1 base from J; bases unmatched to any gene: 5. This CDR3 reads CASSPQGRSYNSPLHF. As DNA, the CDR3 is TGTGCCAGCAGTCCACAGGGGCGGTCCTATAATTCACCCCTCCACTTT.

The J gene is TRBJ1-3, the V gene TRBV9, with no clear D. V lost 2 bases to trimming and J lost 2 bases, with 17 bases between them. The CDR3 is 17 residues long. Germline CDR1 SGDLS, CDR2 YYNGEE. This chain's CDR3 is CASSVEPDLFAGNTIYF. The CDR3 DNA is TGTGCCAGCAGCGTGGAACCCGACTTGTTCGCTGGAAACACCATATATTTT.